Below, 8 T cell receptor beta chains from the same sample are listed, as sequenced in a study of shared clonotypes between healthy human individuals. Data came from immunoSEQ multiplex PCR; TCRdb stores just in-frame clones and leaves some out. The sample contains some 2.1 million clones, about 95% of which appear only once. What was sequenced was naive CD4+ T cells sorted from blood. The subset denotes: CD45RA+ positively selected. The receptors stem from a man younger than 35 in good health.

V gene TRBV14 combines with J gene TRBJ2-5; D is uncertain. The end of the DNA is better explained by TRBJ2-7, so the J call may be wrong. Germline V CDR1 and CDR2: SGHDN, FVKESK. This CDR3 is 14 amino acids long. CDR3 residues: CASSPILGSYEQYF. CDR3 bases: TGTGCCAGCAGCCCGATCCTGGGTTCCTACGAGCAGTACTTC.

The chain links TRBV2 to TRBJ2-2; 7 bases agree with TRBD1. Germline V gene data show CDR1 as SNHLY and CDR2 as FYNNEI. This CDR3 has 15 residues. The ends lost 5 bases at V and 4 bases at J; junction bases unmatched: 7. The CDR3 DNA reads TGTGCCAGCAGTAAAGTGGCAGGGGGCACCGGGGAGCTGTTTTTT. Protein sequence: CASSKVAGGTGELFF.

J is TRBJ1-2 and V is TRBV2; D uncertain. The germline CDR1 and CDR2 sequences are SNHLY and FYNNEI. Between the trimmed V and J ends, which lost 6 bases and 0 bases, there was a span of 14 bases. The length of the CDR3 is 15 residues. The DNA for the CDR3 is TGTGCCAGCAGCCAAGGACGGTTAGCTAACTATGGCTACACCTTC. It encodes CASSQGRLANYGYTF.

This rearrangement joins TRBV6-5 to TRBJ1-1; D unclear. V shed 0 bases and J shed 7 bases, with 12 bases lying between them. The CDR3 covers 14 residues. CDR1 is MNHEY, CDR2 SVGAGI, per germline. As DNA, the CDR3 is TGTGCCAGCAGTTACTCGATGCGGGGATTTGAAGCTTTCTTT. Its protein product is CASSYSMRGFEAFF.

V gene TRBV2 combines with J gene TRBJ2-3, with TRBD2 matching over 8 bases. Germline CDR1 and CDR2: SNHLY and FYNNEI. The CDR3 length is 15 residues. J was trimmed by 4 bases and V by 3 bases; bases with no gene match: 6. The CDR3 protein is CASSDGAGDSDTQYF. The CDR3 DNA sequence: TGTGCCAGCAGTGACGGAGCGGGAGATTCAGATACGCAGTATTTT.

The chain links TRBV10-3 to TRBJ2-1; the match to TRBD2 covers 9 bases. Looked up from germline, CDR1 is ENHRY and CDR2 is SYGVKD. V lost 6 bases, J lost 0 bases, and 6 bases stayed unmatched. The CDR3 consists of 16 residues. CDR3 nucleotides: TGTGCCATCAGCGGGACTAGCCGGAGCTCCTACAATGAGCAGTTCTTC. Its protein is CAISGTSRSSYNEQFF.

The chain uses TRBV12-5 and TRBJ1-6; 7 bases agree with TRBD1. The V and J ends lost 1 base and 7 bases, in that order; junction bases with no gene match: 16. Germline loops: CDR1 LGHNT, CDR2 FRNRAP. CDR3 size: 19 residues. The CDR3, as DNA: TGTGCTAGTGGTTTGGGCTTGGGGCTCACAGGGGCAAGAAATTCACCCCTCCACTTT. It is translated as CASGLGLGLTGARNSPLHF.

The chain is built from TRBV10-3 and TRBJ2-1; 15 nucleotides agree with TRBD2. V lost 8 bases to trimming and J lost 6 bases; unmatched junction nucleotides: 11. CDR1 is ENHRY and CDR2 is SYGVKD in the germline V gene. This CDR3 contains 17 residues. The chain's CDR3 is CAIANGLAGGHGNEQFF. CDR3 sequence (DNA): TGTGCCATCGCCAATGGACTAGCGGGGGGGCACGGCAATGAGCAGTTCTTC.